Below are 24 T cell receptor beta chains sequenced from a single sample in a study of graft-versus-host responses after intestinal transplantation (dated by TCRdb to the early 2020s). Libraries were constructed by the immunoSEQ multiplex PCR assay. TCRdb holds this immuneACCESS table with in-frame rearrangements only. Some clones are missing; in checked studies, unresolved V genes explain under half, and the rest has no known cause. This sample holds some 70,000 clones; roughly 89% were observed only once. The ten largest clonotypes hold around 7.1% of the sample. Sequences were derived from bone marrow, sampled approximately 740 days after intestinal transplantation. These receptors all come from a human patient who received an intestinal transplant, so some T cells may come from the graft donor.

The gene calls are TRBV13 and TRBJ2-3; D could derive from TRBD1 or TRBD2 (5 bases each). The CDR3 contains 15 residues. Trimming stripped 5 bases from V and 1 base from J, with 13 bases between. CDR1 PRHDT and CDR2 FYEKMQ come from the germline V gene (reference sequence). CDR3 residues: CASSGRGGRTDTQYF. In DNA, the CDR3 is TGTGCCAGCAGCGGACGGGGCGGCCGCACAGATACGCAGTATTTT.

As concerns this clone: Different DNA sequences within this sample yield the same CDR3. V is TRBV7-9 and J is TRBJ1-2; 7 nucleotides match TRBD1. Germline lookup yields CDR1 SEHNR and CDR2 FQNEAQ (reference sequence). The CDR3 runs 17 residues. V gave up 5 bases and J gave up 1 base; unmatched junction bases: 13. In DNA, the CDR3 is TGTGCCAGCAGCCAACTAGGGGGGGACAGCCTTAACTATGGCTACACCTTC. Translated: CASSQLGGDSLNYGYTF. Together with reference TRBV7-9 and TRBJ1-2, the CDR3 gives the full variable domain: DTGVSQNPRHKITKRGQNVTFRCDPISEHNRLYWYRQTLGQGPEFLTYFQNEAQLEKSRLLSDRFSAERPKGSFSTLEIQRTEQGDSAMYLCASSQLGGDSLNYGYTFGSGTRLTVV.

Concerning this clone itself: The same CDR3 is also encoded by other DNA sequences in this sample. The chain employs TRBV5-1 and TRBJ2-2; TRBD1 might be the D (5 bases). This CDR3 spans 15 amino acids. Germline-derived CDR1 and CDR2 are SGHRS and YFSETQ. V shed 4 bases and J shed 5 bases, with 15 bases lying between them. Here the CDR3 reads CASSPGSPGTGELFF. CDR3 coding DNA: TGCGCCAGCAGCCCTGGCAGCCCAGGGACCGGGGAGCTGTTTTTT.

V is TRBV28 and J is TRBJ2-7; D unclear. CDR1 is MDHEN and CDR2 is SYDVKM in the germline V gene. The CDR3 has 14 amino acids. The V end lost 8 bases, the J end lost 2 bases, and 16 bases lay between the germline ends. The DNA of the CDR3 is TGTGCCAGCGGCTCCTGGGCGGAAACCTACGAGCAGTACTTC. As protein: CASGSWAETYEQYF.

The V call is TRBV10-3, the J call TRBJ2-1; no firm D call. V was cut by 5 bases and J by 3 bases, with 14 bases left in between. In germline, CDR1 is ENHRY, CDR2 SYGVKD. The CDR3 contains 15 residues. The CDR3 here is CAISTQDPRYNEQFF. CDR3 nucleotide sequence: TGTGCCATCAGTACCCAGGATCCCCGCTACAATGAGCAGTTCTTC.

The V call is TRBV6-1, the J call TRBJ2-1, with 7 bases identical to TRBD2. The CDR3 is 15 amino acids. CDR1 is MNHNS and CDR2 is SASEGT in the germline V gene. The V and J ends lost 7 bases and 9 bases, in that order; junction bases with no gene match: 15. CDR3 protein: CASNPMGGRRGEQFF. DNA of the CDR3: TGTGCCAGCAACCCCATGGGGGGGAGGCGTGGTGAGCAGTTCTTC.

The CDR3 sequence: CASSLVVAGVVGETQYF. The CDR3 DNA reads TGCGCCAGCAGCTTGGTAGTAGCGGGAGTCGTCGGGGAGACCCAGTACTTC. The rearrangement uses TRBV5-1 and TRBJ2-5; 9 bases fit TRBD2. This CDR3 region has 17 residues. Germline CDR1 is SGHRS and CDR2 is YFSETQ. The V segment lost 0 bases and the J segment 5 bases; nucleotides outside the gene matches: 11.

The CDR3 sequence is CASSLADNQQYF. CDR3 sequence (DNA): TGTGCCAGCAGCCTAGCTGACAACCAGCAGTACTTC. The chain links TRBV11-2 to TRBJ2-7; perhaps TRBD2 as D (5 bases). Germline V gene lookup returns CDR1 SGHAT and CDR2 FQNNGV. CDR3 length equals 12 residues. The ends were cut back, 5 bases at V and 8 bases at J, with 13 bases in the middle.

This chain uses TRBV6-5 with TRBJ2-2; D is unresolved. CDR1 and CDR2 (germline): MNHEY, SVGAGI. The CDR3 totals 12 residues. With 4 bases removed from V and 3 bases from J, the gap between germline ends came to 3 bases. This chain's CDR3 is CASSSYTGELFF. The CDR3 DNA sequence: TGTGCCAGCAGTTCCTACACCGGGGAGCTGTTTTTT.

The chain couples TRBV6-1 to TRBJ1-1; possible D gene TRBD1, 5 bases. V dropped 11 bases and J dropped 3 bases, with 16 bases sitting between them. This CDR3 spans 13 amino acids. CDR1 is MNHNS and CDR2 is SASEGT in the germline V gene. CDR3 nucleotides: TGTGCCGGAAGACAGTCATGGGACACTGAAGCTTTCTTT. Its translation: CAGRQSWDTEAFF.

The chain recombines TRBV6-1 with TRBJ2-5, with 7 nucleotides matching TRBD1. Germline V gene lookup returns CDR1 MNHNS and CDR2 SASEGT. V dropped 4 bases and J dropped 1; count of bases not matched to a gene: 9. The CDR3 is 16 amino acids. The DNA of the CDR3 is TGTGCCAGCAGTGGCTCCAACAGGGGACCCCAAGAGACCCAGTACTTC. It translates to CASSGSNRGPQETQYF.

CDR3 amino acids: CASIPRGPGELFF. The CDR3 coding sequence is TGTGCCAGCATCCCTAGAGGTCCCGGGGAGCTGTTTTTT. The rearrangement links TRBV2 to TRBJ2-2; no definite D call. V lost 7 bases and J 6 bases, leaving 12 bases between the germline ends. CDR1 is SNHLY and CDR2 is FYNNEI in the germline V gene. The CDR3 contains 13 residues.

The V gene is TRBV6-5, the J gene TRBJ2-2; 10 bases are a match to TRBD1. CDR1 and CDR2 (germline): MNHEY, SVGAGI. V lost 11 bases and J lost 7; bases outside the gene matches: 7. The CDR3 contains 13 residues. CDR3 nucleotide sequence: TGTGCCCTACGGGACAGGGGAGTCGGGGAGCTGTTTTTT. Encoded protein: CALRDRGVGELFF.

V gene TRBV11-2 combines with J gene TRBJ1-5, with D perhaps matching TRBD1 (5 bases). From germline, CDR1 is SGHAT and CDR2 FQNNGV. The CDR3 is 14 amino acids. The germline V and J ends were trimmed by 4 bases and 1 base, with 8 bases remaining between them. As DNA, the CDR3 is TGTGCCAGCAGCTCGGGACTGAGCAATCAGCCCCAGCATTTT. This translates into CASSSGLSNQPQHF. The full variable domain, with the rest looked up from reference TRBV11-2 and TRBJ1-5, is EAGVAQSPRYKIIEKRQSVAFWCNPISGHATLYWYQQILGQGPKLLIQFQNNGVVDDSQLPKDRFSAERLKGVDSTLKIQPAKLEDSAVYLCASSSGLSNQPQHFGDGTRLSIL.

This sequence joins TRBV28 and TRBJ2-7; D might be TRBD1 or TRBD2, each matching 5 bases. CDR1 is MDHEN, CDR2 SYDVKM, per germline. Trimming cost V 6 bases and J 3 bases, with 15 bases left between them. This CDR3 has 14 amino acids. The CDR3 nucleotides read TGTGCCAGCAGCGACAGCCCCACTAGCTACGAGCAGTACTTC. This encodes CASSDSPTSYEQYF.

This clone was observed a single time. This chain uses TRBV7-6 with TRBJ1-1; no definite D call. CDR1 SGHVS and CDR2 FNYEAQ come from the germline V gene. Trimming shortened V by 1 base and J by 7 bases, and 13 bases separated the two germline ends. The length of the CDR3 is 14 residues. CDR3 coding DNA: TGTGCCAGCAGCTTAGGCGAACTAGGCAATGAAGCTTTCTTT. Translation gives CASSLGELGNEAFF.

V usage is TRBV11-2 and J usage is TRBJ2-1; 13 nucleotides match TRBD2. The V gene's germline CDR1 is SGHAT and CDR2 FQNNGV. J was trimmed by 5 bases and V by 6 bases; bases with no gene match: 4. CDR3 length: 15 residues. The CDR3 DNA reads TGTGCCAGCAGGCCCACTAGCGGGAGGGACAATGAGCAGTTCTTC. Translated: CASRPTSGRDNEQFF.

In this sample, this clone turned up once. The chain joins TRBV5-4 to TRBJ2-1; D is undetermined. V gave up 1 base and J gave up 9 bases, with 14 bases separating them. This CDR3 spans 14 amino acids. Looked up from germline, CDR1 is SGHNT and CDR2 is YYREEE (reference sequence). This chain's CDR3 is CASSLTIGSPEQFF. CDR3 coding DNA: TGTGCCAGCAGCTTGACAATAGGTTCCCCTGAGCAGTTCTTC.

The chain links TRBV5-6 to TRBJ2-7, with D perhaps assigned TRBD1 or TRBD2 (5 bases each). The V gene's germline CDR1 is SGHDT and CDR2 YYEEEE. The CDR3 is made up of 13 amino acids. Trimming shortened V by 2 bases and J by 7 bases, and 13 bases separated the two germline ends. CDR3 DNA sequence: TGTGCCAGCAGCTTAGGGGTTTCGGGGGAGCAGTACTTC. Its translation is CASSLGVSGEQYF.

The rearrangement joins TRBV10-1 to TRBJ1-2; D not certain. The CDR3 runs to 13 residues. The ends were cut back, 0 bases at V and 8 bases at J, with 10 bases in the middle. Germline-derived CDR1 and CDR2 are WNHNN and SYGVQD (reference sequence). In DNA form, the CDR3 reads TGCGCCAGCAGTGAGTCTCCTCCCCAAGGCTACACCTTC. This translates into CASSESPPQGYTF.

The chain combines TRBV5-5 with TRBJ2-2; the match to TRBD2 covers 14 bases. Germline-derived CDR1 and CDR2 are SGHKS and YYEKEE (reference sequence). The V and J ends lost 4 bases and 6 bases, in that order; junction bases with no gene match: 5. The CDR3 is made up of 16 amino acids. CDR3 sequence (DNA): TGTGCCAGCAGCGGAAAGGGACTAGCGGGAGCCGGGGAGCTGTTTTTT. This translates into CASSGKGLAGAGELFF.

This rearrangement joins TRBV5-1 to TRBJ2-1, with D maybe TRBD1 (5 bases). Germline-derived CDR1 and CDR2 are SGHRS and YFSETQ. The CDR3 totals 12 residues. Trimming left V 7 bases short and J 8 bases short, with 13 bases between. Written as DNA, the CDR3 is TGCGCCAGCCGGCAGGGATACGATGAGCAGTTCTTC. It encodes CASRQGYDEQFF.

This sequence joins TRBV2 and TRBJ2-2; TRBD1 is a possible D gene (5 bases). The germline gives CDR1 SNHLY, CDR2 FYNNEI. V shed 3 bases and J shed 6 bases, with 8 bases lying between them. This CDR3 has 13 residues. The DNA for the CDR3 is TGTGCCAGCAGTGAGGAGACAGCCGGGGAGCTGTTTTTT. It encodes CASSEETAGELFF.

This clone was recorded a few times. The V gene is TRBV7-9, the J gene TRBJ1-1; D is possibly TRBD1 (5 bases). Germline assignment: CDR1 SEHNR and CDR2 FQNEAQ (reference sequence). Trimming took off 7 bases at V and 1 base at J, with 10 bases between the two ends. CDR3 length: 13 residues. Here the CDR3 DNA reads TGTGCCAGCACGGGGACTCCGAACACTGAAGCTTTCTTT. Translation gives CASTGTPNTEAFF.